These T cell receptor beta chains were read from a single sample in a study of blood T cell repertoires in COVID-19. Clones were sequenced by immunoSEQ multiplex PCR, and TCRdb holds only the in-frame ones, with some missing. The sample lists tens of thousands of clones, approximately 83% occurring once. The specimen sequenced was peripheral blood. The receptors originated from a human donor in a cohort sampled during active COVID-19. The CDR3 runs from the conserved cysteine through the conserved F or W. The D gene is left open where the match is weak. The listing skips clone size in some rows; elsewhere it reads once, few, many or a size class.

D gene	V gene	CDR3 length	clone size	J gene	CDR3 protein	CDR3 DNA
TRBD2	TRBV19	14	few	TRBJ2-2	CATGGGIYTGELFF	TGTGCCACGGGAGGGGGAATTTACACCGGGGAGCTGTTTTTT
.	TRBV4-2	15	few	TRBJ1-2	CASGPGGGVGYGYTF	TGTGCCAGCGGACCTGGGGGGGGAGTAGGCTATGGCTACACCTTC
TRBD2	TRBV28	17	.	TRBJ2-3	CASSSGTSGFRTDTQYF	TGTGCCAGCAGCTCCGGGACTAGCGGCTTTCGCACAGATACGCAGTATTTT
.	TRBV7-9	14	.	TRBJ1-1	CASSLGTGYTEAFF	TGTGCCAGCAGCTTAGGAACAGGGTACACTGAAGCTTTCTTT
.	TRBV6-6	13	.	TRBJ1-5	CASSSAGNQPQHF	TGTGCCAGCAGTTCGGCGGGCAATCAGCCCCAGCATTTT
.	TRBV6-5	14	.	TRBJ2-3	CASSRGLQVDTQYF	TGTGCCAGCAGTAGGGGACTCCAAGTAGATACGCAGTATTTT
TRBD2	TRBV4-3	20	.	TRBJ2-3	CASSQDGAAGGLPGTDTQYF	TGCGCCAGCAGCCAAGACGGGGCAGCGGGGGGGCTCCCCGGCACAGATACGCAGTATTTT
.	TRBV7-2	16	.	TRBJ2-1	CASSLAATSSYNEQFF	TGTGCCAGCAGCTTAGCAGCTACTAGCTCCTACAATGAGCAGTTCTTC
.	TRBV5-6	14	.	TRBJ1-2	CASSLGPANYGYTF	TGTGCCAGCAGCTTGGGTCCAGCGAACTATGGCTACACCTTC
.	TRBV15	15	few	TRBJ2-2	CATSRDPTNTGELFF	TGTGCCACCAGCAGAGACCCTACGAACACCGGGGAGCTGTTTTTT
.	TRBV6-1	13	once	TRBJ1-2	CASSERGGNGYTF	TGTGCCAGCAGTGAAAGGGGGGGCAACGGCTACACCTTC
.	TRBV7-9	13	.	TRBJ1-1	CASGEGGNTEAFF	TGTGCCAGCGGCGAAGGGGGAAACACTGAAGCTTTCTTT
.	TRBV9	13	.	TRBJ1-2	CASSKQGNYGYTF	TGTGCCAGCAGCAAACAGGGTAACTATGGCTACACCTTC
TRBD1	TRBV7-9	18	.	TRBJ1-5	CASSLEAGGLDSNQPQHF	TGTGCCAGCAGCTTAGAAGCAGGGGGTCTAGATAGCAATCAGCCCCAGCATTTT
.	TRBV28	15	.	TRBJ1-6	CASSPHTDNGSPLHF	TGTGCCAGCAGCCCCCATACGGACAATGGTTCACCCCTCCACTTT
.	TRBV3-1/TRBV3-2	13	.	TRBJ2-1	CASSRRTDNEQFF	TGTGCCAGCAGCCGTCGGACAGACAATGAGCAGTTCTTC
TRBD1	TRBV2	13	.	TRBJ2-7	CASSGDRDYEQYF	TGTGCCAGCAGCGGGGACAGAGACTACGAGCAGTACTTC
.	TRBV19	11	few	TRBJ2-5	CASSMRETQYF	TGTGCCAGTAGTATGAGGGAGACCCAGTACTTC
.	TRBV3-1/TRBV3-2	19	.	TRBJ2-2	CASSQDVRKGVANTGELFF	TGTGCCAGCAGCCAAGACGTAAGAAAGGGGGTCGCGAACACCGGGGAGCTGTTTTTT
TRBD2	TRBV18	15	.	TRBJ2-3	CASSLGLSSTDTQYF	TGTGCCAGCTCACTGGGACTATCTAGCACAGATACGCAGTATTTT
.	TRBV19	15	.	TRBJ2-2	CASSRDNYPTGELFF	TGTGCCAGTAGTAGGGACAACTACCCCACCGGGGAGCTGTTTTTT
.	TRBV7-9	12	.	TRBJ2-1	CASSSPGDEQFF	TGTGCCAGCAGCTCGCCAGGGGATGAGCAGTTCTTC
TRBD2	TRBV4-3	16	once	TRBJ2-3	CASSQESGGTTDTQYF	TGCGCCAGCAGCCAAGAGAGCGGGGGAACCACAGATACGCAGTATTTT
TRBD1	TRBV2	15	.	TRBJ1-2	CASSPLRDRGDGYTF	TGTGCCAGCAGTCCACTCCGGGACAGGGGGGATGGCTACACCTTC
TRBD2	TRBV11-2	15	.	TRBJ2-5	CASSRTSGGLETQYF	TGTGCCAGCAGTAGGACTAGCGGGGGCCTAGAGACCCAGTACTTC
.	TRBV5-1	14	.	TRBJ2-5	CASSLYGGGETQYF	TGCGCCAGCAGCTTATATGGGGGCGGGGAGACCCAGTACTTC
TRBD1	TRBV7-9	15	many	TRBJ2-2	CASSSAGGVTGELFF	TGTGCCAGCAGCTCGGCAGGGGGAGTAACCGGGGAGCTGTTTTTT
.	TRBV5-5	15	.	TRBJ1-6	CASSLAPGSNSPLHF	TGTGCCAGCAGCTTGGCTCCAGGGTCGAATTCACCCCTCCACTTT
TRBD2	TRBV19	17	.	TRBJ2-2	CASSIKRGAQNTGELFF	TGTGCCAGTAGTATCAAGCGGGGGGCCCAGAACACCGGGGAGCTGTTTTTT
TRBD1	TRBV2	16	.	TRBJ1-5	CASRSGQGPLNQAQHF	TGTGCCAGCAGATCCGGACAGGGCCCCCTCAATCAAGCCCAGCATTTT
.	TRBV9	12	.	TRBJ2-7	CASSSTGYEQYF	TGTGCCAGCAGCTCCACAGGGTACGAGCAGTACTTC
TRBD1	TRBV4-2	14	.	TRBJ1-2	CASSSPDRGQGYTF	TGTGCCAGCAGCTCACCGGACAGGGGGCAAGGCTACACCTTC
.	TRBV27	14	few	TRBJ2-7	CASSPQGITYEQYF	TGTGCCAGCAGTCCTCAGGGGATTACTTACGAGCAGTACTTC
TRBD1	TRBV7-3	14	.	TRBJ1-6	CASSRGQASSPLHF	TGTGCCAGCAGCCGGGGACAGGCATCATCACCCCTCCACTTT
.	TRBV12-5	15	once	TRBJ2-3	CASGLGDTRTDTQYF	TGTGCTAGTGGTTTGGGAGACACTCGCACAGATACGCAGTATTTT
.	TRBV12-3/TRBV12-4	13	.	TRBJ2-7	CASRGGSQSEQYF	TGTGCCAGCAGGGGGGGATCTCAATCCGAGCAGTACTTC